The 31 T cell receptor beta chains reported below all come from one sample, sequenced in a study of shared clonotypes between healthy human individuals. Using immunoSEQ multiplex PCR, the repertoire was profiled, and TCRdb retains in-frame clones only, with some absent. The sample lists about 2.3 million clones, under 95% occurring once. Material: naive CD4+ T cells from PBMCs. The subset denotes: CD45RA+ positively selected. The source of these receptors is a man younger than 35 in good health. Some clones in this sample may be carry-over from other donors' samples.

The chain combines TRBV19 with TRBJ2-1; TRBD2 matches at 12 bases. V was clipped by 4 bases and J by 3 bases; unmatched bases: 1. This CDR3 is 15 amino acids long. Germline CDR1 is LNHDA and CDR2 is SQIVND (reference sequence). The CDR3 protein is CASSKLAGGYNEQFF. The CDR3 DNA follows: TGTGCCAGTAGTAAACTAGCGGGGGGCTACAATGAGCAGTTCTTC.

The chain uses TRBV2 and TRBJ2-7; 14 nucleotides agree with TRBD2. The V and J ends lost 6 bases and 7 bases, in that order; junction bases with no gene match: 8. CDR3 size: 15 residues. From germline, CDR1 is SNHLY and CDR2 FYNNEI. Here the CDR3 DNA reads TGTGCCAGCAGGAGACTAGCGGGAGGGCCCGGAGAGCAGTACTTC. It encodes CASRRLAGGPGEQYF.

The chain uses TRBV18 and TRBJ2-2; a weak D match, TRBD1 (5 bases). CDR1 and CDR2 from the germline V gene are KGHSH and LQKENI. CDR3 size: 16 residues. V lost 0 bases to trimming and J lost 1 base, with 9 bases between them. The CDR3 region is CASSPPVRVNTGELFF. CDR3 bases: TGTGCCAGCTCACCACCGGTCAGGGTGAACACCGGGGAGCTGTTTTTT.

The chain joins TRBV7-2 to TRBJ2-7; D is ambiguous. Germline V gene sequence: CDR1 SGHTA, CDR2 FQGNSA. V was shortened by 1 base and J by 3 bases, with 7 bases between the two germline ends. This CDR3 region has 13 residues. The CDR3 reads CASSLVLGYEQYF. The CDR3 nucleotides read TGTGCCAGCAGCTTAGTTCTGGGCTACGAGCAGTACTTC. The entire variable domain, with the rest obtained from reference TRBV7-2 and TRBJ2-7, is as follows: GAGVSQSPSNKVTEKGKDVELRCDPISGHTALYWYRQSLGQGLEFLIYFQGNSAPDKSGLPSDRFSAERTGGSVSTLTIQRTQQEDSAVYLCASSLVLGYEQYFGPGTRLTVT.

This clone was seen only once. This CDR3 is CASSLTHPTDTQYF. CDR3 coding DNA: TGTGCCAGCAGCTTAACCCACCCCACAGATACGCAGTATTTT. V is TRBV7-3 and J is TRBJ2-3, with no clear D. Between the trimmed V and J ends, which lost 0 bases and 2 bases, there was a span of 6 bases. The CDR3 contains 14 residues. Germline V gene lookup returns CDR1 SGHTA and CDR2 FQGTGA.

V is TRBV7-9 and J is TRBJ2-1; TRBD1 might be the D (5 bases). This CDR3 is 16 amino acids long. Germline V CDR1 and CDR2: SEHNR, FQNEAQ (reference sequence). Trimming removed 2 bases at V and 4 bases at J, with 15 bases between. CDR3 protein: CASSLWQGNGYNEQFF. The CDR3 nucleotides are TGTGCCAGCAGCTTATGGCAGGGAAACGGGTACAATGAGCAGTTCTTC.

This clone appeared once. The chain carries TRBV12-5 and TRBJ2-3; D is uncertain. V lost 5 bases and J 6 bases, leaving 6 bases between the germline ends. Germline-derived CDR1 and CDR2 are LGHNT and FRNRAP. The CDR3 runs 11 residues. Here the CDR3 reads CASGPGDTQYF. In DNA form, the CDR3 reads TGTGCTAGTGGTCCGGGCGATACGCAGTATTTT.

V gene TRBV27 combines with J gene TRBJ2-1; 13 positions match TRBD2. CDR3 length: 17 amino acids. Germline assignment: CDR1 MNHEY and CDR2 SMNVEV (reference sequence). With 5 bases clipped from V and 6 bases from J, the junction kept 10 bases outside the gene matches. This CDR3 is CASSNSLGLAGPNEQFF. The CDR3 DNA sequence: TGTGCCAGCAGTAACTCTCTGGGACTAGCGGGACCCAATGAGCAGTTCTTC.

The V gene is TRBV6-1, the J gene TRBJ1-4; D is ambiguous. V dropped 4 bases and J dropped 0 bases, with 9 bases sitting between them. This CDR3 region has 15 residues. Germline V gene sequence: CDR1 MNHNS, CDR2 SASEGT. DNA for the CDR3: TGTGCCAGCAGTGCCTACCGCGCAACTAATGAAAAACTGTTTTTT. Protein sequence: CASSAYRATNEKLFF.

Turning to this clone: Other DNA sequences from this sample encode an identical CDR3 as well. The J gene is TRBJ2-7, the V gene TRBV7-2; a possible D gene is TRBD2 (6 bases). CDR1 and CDR2 (germline): SGHTA, FQGNSA. The CDR3 is 12 residues long. V was cut by 4 bases and J by 3 bases, with 7 bases left in between. The CDR3 sequence is CASSSEGYEQYF. Written as DNA, the CDR3 is TGTGCCAGCAGCTCGGAGGGCTACGAGCAGTACTTC. The whole variable domain, remainder taken from reference TRBV7-2 and TRBJ2-7, is GAGVSQSPSNKVTEKGKDVELRCDPISGHTALYWYRQSLGQGLEFLIYFQGNSAPDKSGLPSDRFSAERTGGSVSTLTIQRTQQEDSAVYLCASSSEGYEQYFGPGTRLTVT.

The chain uses TRBV7-9 and TRBJ2-5; TRBD2 matches 10 bases. J was trimmed by 6 bases and V by 2 bases; bases with no gene match: 18. The CDR3 contains 19 residues. Germline V gives CDR1 SEHNR, CDR2 FQNEAQ (reference sequence). The CDR3 nucleotides are TGTGCCAGCAGCTTAAGTCTATCCTGGGGGCTAGCGGGAGCCAAGACCCAGTACTTC. It specifies CASSLSLSWGLAGAKTQYF.

The chain joins TRBV30 to TRBJ1-1; a possible D gene is TRBD1 (5 bases). This CDR3 has 11 residues. Trimming stripped 5 bases from V and 8 bases from J, with 12 bases between. Germline-derived CDR1 and CDR2 are GTSNPN and SVGIG (reference sequence). CDR3 DNA: TGTGCCTGGGGGGAGGGGTCCGAAGCTTTCTTT. Amino acid sequence: CAWGEGSEAFF.

This chain connects TRBV10-3 to TRBJ2-1; D may correspond to TRBD1 or TRBD2 (5 bases each). Germline lookup yields CDR1 ENHRY and CDR2 SYGVKD. The CDR3 consists of 16 residues. V was cut by 6 bases and J by 0 bases, with 15 bases left in between. The CDR3 reads CAIRGDGASSYNEQFF. CDR3 coding DNA: TGTGCCATCAGGGGAGACGGGGCTAGCTCCTACAATGAGCAGTTCTTC.

The chain has TRBV29-1 and TRBJ2-7, with 14 bases identical to TRBD2. CDR1 is SQVTM and CDR2 is ANQGSEA in the germline V gene. The length of the CDR3 is 13 residues. V trimming: 7 bases; J trimming: 3 bases; junction bases outside the gene matches: 2. CDR3 protein: CSAGLAGGYEQYF. The CDR3, as DNA: TGCAGCGCAGGACTAGCGGGGGGCTACGAGCAGTACTTC.

The rearrangement uses TRBV10-2 and TRBJ2-5; no clear D. V dropped 8 bases and J dropped 5 bases, with 18 bases sitting between them. The CDR3 length is 14 residues. The germline V gene encodes CDR1 WSHSY and CDR2 SAAADI. The chain's CDR3 is CASRPGLQVETQYF. The CDR3 DNA follows: TGCGCCAGCCGACCGGGCTTACAAGTGGAGACCCAGTACTTC.

The rearrangement uses TRBV7-2 and TRBJ2-7, with 9 bases identical to TRBD1. Losses at the gene ends were 4 bases for V and 9 bases for J; bases not matched to a gene: 13. The CDR3 is made up of 15 amino acids. Per germline, CDR1 SGHTA and CDR2 FQGNSA. The CDR3 DNA is TGTGCCAGCAGCTCTCCGGGACAGGGCATCGGGTGGCAGTACTTC. The encoded protein is CASSSPGQGIGWQYF. The entire variable domain, with the rest obtained from reference TRBV7-2 and TRBJ2-7, is as follows: GAGVSQSPSNKVTEKGKDVELRCDPISGHTALYWYRQSLGQGLEFLIYFQGNSAPDKSGLPSDRFSAERTGGSVSTLTIQRTQQEDSAVYLCASSSPGQGIGWQYFGPGTRLTVT.

This clone has a single count. The chain has TRBV28 and TRBJ1-1, with D maybe TRBD1 (5 bases). The germline V gene has CDR1 MDHEN and CDR2 SYDVKM. The V and J ends lost 7 bases and 1 base respectively, with 22 bases between them. This CDR3 is built from 17 residues. This CDR3 is CASIRGWGGTGNTEAFF. CDR3 nucleotide sequence: TGTGCCAGCATCCGGGGGTGGGGAGGGACTGGGAACACTGAAGCTTTCTTT. Looking up the rest from reference TRBV28 and TRBJ1-1 gives the full variable domain: DVKVTQSSRYLVKRTGEKVFLECVQDMDHENMFWYRQDPGLGLRLIYFSYDVKMKEKGDIPEGYSVSREKKERFSLILESASTNQTSMYLCASIRGWGGTGNTEAFFGQGTRLTVV.

This clone was recorded only once. The chain recombines TRBV7-3 with TRBJ2-2; D ambiguous. The CDR3 covers 14 residues. Per germline, CDR1 SGHTA and CDR2 FQGTGA. V was cut by 8 bases and J by 1 base, with 11 bases left in between. The CDR3 protein is CASRPTRNTGELFF. CDR3 coding DNA: TGTGCCAGCCGACCCACGAGGAACACCGGGGAGCTGTTTTTT. The full variable domain, with the rest looked up from reference TRBV7-3 and TRBJ2-2, is GAGVSQTPSNKVTEKGKYVELRCDPISGHTALYWYRQSLGQGPEFLIYFQGTGAADDSGLPNDRFFAVRPEGSVSTLKIQRTERGDSAVYLCASRPTRNTGELFFGEGSRLTVL.

This chain connects TRBV6-6 to TRBJ2-1, with 7 bases identical to TRBD2. Germline V gives CDR1 MNHNY, CDR2 SVGAGI (reference sequence). The CDR3 runs 15 residues. The V gene end was trimmed by 2 bases and the J gene end by 2 bases; junction bases not matched to a gene: 3. The CDR3 protein is CASSYGGSAYNEQFF. The CDR3 region has the DNA TGTGCCAGCAGTTACGGCGGGAGCGCCTACAATGAGCAGTTCTTC.

This chain uses TRBV5-5 with TRBJ1-1; weak D call: TRBD1 (5 bases). V gave up 6 bases and J gave up 2 bases, with 11 bases separating them. The CDR3 totals 13 residues. CDR1 and CDR2 from the germline V gene are SGHKS and YYEKEE (reference sequence). CDR3 amino acids: CASNPGTNTEAFF. CDR3 coding DNA: TGTGCCAGCAACCCCGGGACTAACACTGAAGCTTTCTTT.

The chain carries TRBV5-6 and TRBJ2-5; D gene unclear. Between the trimmed V and J ends, which lost 4 bases and 0 bases, there was a span of 10 bases. The V gene's germline CDR1 is SGHDT and CDR2 YYEEEE. The CDR3 has 14 amino acids. The CDR3 is CASSPGPNQETQYF. The CDR3 DNA reads as TGTGCCAGCAGCCCTGGACCTAACCAAGAGACCCAGTACTTC.

The CDR3 coding sequence is TGCGCCAGCAGCCGGGTGGACAGGGCTGGCACAGATACGCAGTATTTT. It yields the protein CASSRVDRAGTDTQYF. The chain employs TRBV5-1 and TRBJ2-3, with TRBD1 identical over 8 bases. CDR1 and CDR2 (germline): SGHRS, YFSETQ. Unmatched junction bases numbered 8, after V lost 4 bases and J lost 1 base. This CDR3 spans 16 amino acids. Complete variable domain (other parts from reference TRBV5-1 and TRBJ2-3): KAGVTQTPRYLIKTRGQQVTLSCSPISGHRSVSWYQQTPGQGLQFLFEYFSETQRNKGNFPGRFSGRQFSNSRSEMNVSTLELGDSALYLCASSRVDRAGTDTQYFGPGTRLTVL.

V is TRBV18 and J is TRBJ2-6, with 8 bases identical to TRBD1. Germline values: CDR1 KGHSH, CDR2 LQKENI. J lost 4 bases, V lost 1 base, and 6 bases had no gene match. This CDR3 region has 17 residues. Here the CDR3 DNA reads TGTGCCAGCTCACCACGGACAGGGAAATCCGGGGCCAACGTCCTGACTTTC. Its translation: CASSPRTGKSGANVLTF.

Note on this clone: The identical CDR3 is also encoded by other nucleotide sequences in the sample. The J gene is TRBJ2-1, the V gene TRBV30; unclear D gene. Germline loops: CDR1 GTSNPN, CDR2 SVGIG (reference sequence). The V gene lost 0 bases and the J gene lost 10 bases, with 4 bases spanning the gap. This CDR3 has 10 residues. CDR3 protein: CAWSVSEQFF. The CDR3 DNA follows: TGTGCCTGGAGTGTGAGCGAGCAGTTCTTC.

Note on this clone: The identical CDR3 is also encoded by other nucleotide sequences in the sample. The chain uses TRBV28 and TRBJ1-2; 9 nucleotides align to TRBD1. J gave up 5 bases and V 7 bases, and 5 bases lay outside the gene matches. The CDR3 has 13 amino acids. Germline V lookup: CDR1 MDHEN, CDR2 SYDVKM. In DNA form, the CDR3 reads TGTGCCAGCACCCCAGGACAGGGGTATGGCTACACCTTC. Amino acid sequence: CASTPGQGYGYTF.

The V call is TRBV4-2, the J call TRBJ2-4; TRBD2 might be the D (5 bases). The CDR3 totals 15 residues. CDR1 LGHNA and CDR2 YNFKEQ come from the germline V gene. Trimming removed 3 bases from V and 6 bases from J, with 15 bases in between. In DNA form, the CDR3 reads TGTGCCAGCAGCCAGACGCAACCTGGAGGAAACATTCAGTACTTC. Its translation is CASSQTQPGGNIQYF.

This rearrangement joins TRBV28 to TRBJ2-7, with D tentatively TRBD1 (7 bases). The CDR3 is made up of 14 amino acids. Germline CDR1 is MDHEN and CDR2 is SYDVKM. Between the trimmed V and J ends, which lost 4 bases and 6 bases, there was a span of 16 bases. This chain's CDR3 is CASSSRQGSGEQYF. The CDR3 nucleotides read TGTGCCAGCAGTTCCAGACAGGGTAGCGGCGAGCAGTACTTC.

The rearrangement links TRBV6-6 to TRBJ2-7; tentatively, D is TRBD2 (6 bases). Trimming shortened V by 2 bases and J by 3 bases, and 17 bases separated the two germline ends. The CDR3 is made up of 16 amino acids. Germline CDR1 is MNHNY and CDR2 is SVGAGI (reference sequence). CDR3 nucleotide sequence: TGTGCCAGCAGTTACGGCGCGCCTAGCGAGGGCTACGAGCAGTACTTC. This translates into CASSYGAPSEGYEQYF.

About this clone: At the DNA level, this CDR3 is encoded by other sequences in the same sample as well. The chain recombines TRBV29-1 with TRBJ1-2, with unresolved D. The CDR3 has 10 amino acids. Germline loops: CDR1 SQVTM, CDR2 ANQGSEA. V lost 6 bases and J lost 3, with 5 bases in between. DNA of the CDR3: TGCAGCGTAGCCGACTATGGCTACACCTTC. Its translation: CSVADYGYTF.

The chain carries TRBV30 and TRBJ1-5; 9 nucleotides match TRBD1. In germline, CDR1 is GTSNPN, CDR2 SVGIG (reference sequence). V lost 5 bases to trimming and J lost 5 bases; unmatched junction nucleotides: 4. The CDR3 consists of 13 residues. The CDR3 DNA reads TGTGCCTGGGGACAGGGGAGTGATCAGCCCCAGCATTTT. This sequence encodes CAWGQGSDQPQHF.

This sequence joins TRBV5-1 and TRBJ2-2; D remains ambiguous. The V end lost 3 bases, the J end lost 6 bases, and 12 bases lay between the germline ends. CDR1 SGHRS and CDR2 YFSETQ come from the germline V gene. This CDR3 has 14 amino acids. In DNA form, the CDR3 reads TGCGCCAGCAGCTCTCAACCAGATGCCGGGGAGCTGTTTTTT. Encoded protein: CASSSQPDAGELFF.